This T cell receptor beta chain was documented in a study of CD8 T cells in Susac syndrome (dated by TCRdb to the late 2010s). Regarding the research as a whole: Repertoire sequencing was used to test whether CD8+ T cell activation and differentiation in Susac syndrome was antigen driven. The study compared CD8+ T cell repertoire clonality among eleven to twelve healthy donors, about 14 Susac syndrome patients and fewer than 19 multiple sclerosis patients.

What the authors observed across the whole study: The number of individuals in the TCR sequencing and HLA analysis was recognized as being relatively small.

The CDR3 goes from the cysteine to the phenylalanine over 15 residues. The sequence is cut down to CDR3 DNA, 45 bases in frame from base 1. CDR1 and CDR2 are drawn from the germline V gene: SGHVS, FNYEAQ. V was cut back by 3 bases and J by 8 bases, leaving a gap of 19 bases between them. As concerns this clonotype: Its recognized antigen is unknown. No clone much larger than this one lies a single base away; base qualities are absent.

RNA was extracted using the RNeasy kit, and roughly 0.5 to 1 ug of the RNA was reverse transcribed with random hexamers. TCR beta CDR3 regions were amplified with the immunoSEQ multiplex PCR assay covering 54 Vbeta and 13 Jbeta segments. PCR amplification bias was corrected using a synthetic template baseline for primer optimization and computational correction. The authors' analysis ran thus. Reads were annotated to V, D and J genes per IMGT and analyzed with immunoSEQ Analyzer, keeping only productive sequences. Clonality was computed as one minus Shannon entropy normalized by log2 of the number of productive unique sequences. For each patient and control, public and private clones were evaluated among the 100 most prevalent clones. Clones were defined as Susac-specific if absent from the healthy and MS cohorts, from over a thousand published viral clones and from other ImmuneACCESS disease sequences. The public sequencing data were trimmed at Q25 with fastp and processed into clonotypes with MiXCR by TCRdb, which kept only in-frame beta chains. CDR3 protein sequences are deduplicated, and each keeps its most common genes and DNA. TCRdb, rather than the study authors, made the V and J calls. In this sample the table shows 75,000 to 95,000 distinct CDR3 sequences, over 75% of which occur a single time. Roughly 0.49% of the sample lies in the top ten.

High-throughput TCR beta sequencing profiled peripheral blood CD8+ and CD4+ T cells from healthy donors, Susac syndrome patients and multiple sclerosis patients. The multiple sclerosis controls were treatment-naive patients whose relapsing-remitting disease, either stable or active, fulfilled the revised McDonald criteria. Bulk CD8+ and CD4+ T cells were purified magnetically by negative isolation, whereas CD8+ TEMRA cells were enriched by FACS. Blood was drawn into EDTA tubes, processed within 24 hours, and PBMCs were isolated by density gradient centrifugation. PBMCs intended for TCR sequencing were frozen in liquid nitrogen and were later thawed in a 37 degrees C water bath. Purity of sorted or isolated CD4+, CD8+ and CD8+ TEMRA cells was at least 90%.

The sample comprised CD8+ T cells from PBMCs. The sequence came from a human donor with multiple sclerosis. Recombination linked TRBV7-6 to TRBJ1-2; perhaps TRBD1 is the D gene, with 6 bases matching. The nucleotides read TGTGCCAGCAGCTTTGGGGGCAGGAACTCGTTAGGCTACACCTTC. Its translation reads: CASSFGGRNSLGYTF.